This T cell receptor beta chain was retrieved from a study of blood T cell repertoires in COVID-19. Overall study context: Specimens from acute and convalescent COVID-19 originated in the United States, Italy and Spain. Sources were T cells, B-cell-depleted T cells, or PBMCs; the material itself was cDNA or gDNA.

In the original analysis: From reference gene primer amplification, estimates of nucleated cell counts were derived. Produced via immunoSEQ multiplex PCR; TCRdb's table is partial and in-frame only. V and J calls and clone size are given by that table; D and trimming were obtained from the DNA. Of 150,000 or so clones in the sample, 80% to 90% were seen once. CDR1 MNHEY and CDR2 SVGEGT come from the germline V gene. The V segment lost 3 bases and the J segment 9 bases; nucleotides outside the gene matches: 7. There are 14 residues in the CDR3. V gene TRBV6-2 or TRBV6-3 combines with J gene TRBJ2-1; 8 positions agree with TRBD2. This receptor was obtained from a woman older than 75 with acute or convalescent COVID-19. The sample consisted of peripheral blood. The CDR3 here is CASSYGGGPAEQFF. The CDR3 coding sequence is TGTGCCAGCAGTTATGGCGGGGGGCCGGCTGAGCAGTTCTTC.